This T cell receptor (beta chain) was sequenced in a study of blood T cell repertoires in COVID-19. Profiling relied on immunoSEQ multiplex PCR, and the TCRdb table lists in-frame clones only, not all of them. The sample shows a few hundred thousand clones, 65% to 90% of them seen only once. This sequence was found in a man aged 35 to 55 who had recovered from COVID-19. Source material: peripheral blood.

CDR3 in amino acids: CSVRGLAEDDDTQYF. The CDR3, as DNA: TGCAGCGTTCGCGGACTAGCGGAGGACGATGATACGCAGTATTTT. The gene calls are TRBV29-1 and TRBJ2-3, with TRBD2 identical over 10 bases. Germline CDR1 reads SQVTM; CDR2 reads ANQGSEA. The CDR3 extends over 15 amino acids. V lost 5 bases, J lost 6 bases, and 11 bases stayed unmatched.